The rows below give T cell receptor beta chains drawn from one sample of a study of shared clonotypes between healthy human individuals. Sequencing was performed with immunoSEQ multiplex PCR; in TCRdb, only in-frame clones are kept and a portion is missing. The table lists about 2 million clones, 85% to 95% of them singletons. Source material: naive CD8+ T cells sorted from blood. Every receptor here comes from a man between 18 and 29 years old in good health. CDR3s include the opening cysteine and the closing phenylalanine or tryptophan.

j_call	v_call	cdr3_aa
TRBJ1-2	TRBV7-8	CASSLAGEGYGYTF
TRBJ2-7	TRBV27	CASSPGQGGEQYF
TRBJ2-7	TRBV11-2	CASDPSGRGLYEQYF
TRBJ2-1	TRBV6-5	CASSYSTGERDGEQFF
TRBJ1-1	TRBV10-3	CAIRDRVNTEAFF
TRBJ2-5	TRBV5-4	CASSLTGGGETQYF
TRBJ2-7	TRBV5-5	CASSSQVANEQYF
TRBJ2-1	TRBV27	CASSFTGSNEQFF
TRBJ2-2	TRBV7-8	CASSPWGGSGELFF
TRBJ1-1	TRBV27	CASSLSVGGLGTEAFF
TRBJ2-1	TRBV10-2	CASSVLAGRYNEQFF
TRBJ1-2	TRBV6-1	CASGGISYGYTF
TRBJ1-1	TRBV7-3	CASMGDTEAFF
TRBJ2-2	TRBV7-9	CASSLARARLNTGELFF
TRBJ2-3	TRBV7-2	CASSNSGGPDTQYF
TRBJ2-6	TRBV29-1	CSVGSGANVLTF
TRBJ1-2	TRBV5-4	CASSPDRDRVQGYTF
TRBJ2-3	TRBV11-2	CASSLAGGDTQYF
TRBJ1-1	TRBV7-2	CASSSFMRDSDTEAFF
TRBJ1-1	TRBV25-1	CASSEDRETEAFF
TRBJ1-1	TRBV27	CASSLQGSRAGAFF
TRBJ2-1	TRBV7-9	CASSEGSSHNEQFF
TRBJ1-4	TRBV28	CASRPTTVGEKLFF
TRBJ1-5	TRBV6-5	CASSTDNPNQPQHF